These T cell receptor beta chains were read from a single sample in a study of cytomegalovirus exposure and HLA in healthy donors. TCRdb keeps only in-frame clones here, not all; method: immunoSEQ multiplex PCR. The table lists roughly 150,000 clones, roughly 91% of them singletons. The sequenced sample consisted of PBMCs. Receptors originate from a woman aged 18 to 35 in good health and CMV-seropositive. The CDR3 runs from the conserved cysteine through the conserved F or W. The order of the fields is V gene, D gene, J gene, CDR3 protein. A D gene is named only where the DNA matches it firmly.

TRBV4-2	TRBD2	TRBJ2-1	CASSQTLDGRAYNEQFF
TRBV7-6	-	TRBJ2-7	CASSLDGRGDEQYF
TRBV7-2	TRBD1	TRBJ2-1	CASSLFGTGHGSYNEQFF
TRBV27	TRBD2	TRBJ2-3	CASRAKRDSADTQYF
TRBV4-1	TRBD2	TRBJ2-7	CASSQDSAGLYEQYF
TRBV12-5	-	TRBJ2-5	CASGPTGRTETQYF
TRBV7-2	TRBD2	TRBJ2-7	CASSLRASGRETSYEQYF
TRBV6-5	-	TRBJ2-1	CASSYSTTVSYNEQFF
TRBV25-1	-	TRBJ2-1	CASPNNEQFF
TRBV7-2	-	TRBJ1-5	CASSLELSGTKYNQPQHF
TRBV9	TRBD1	TRBJ2-7	CASSPGTGMTYEQYF
TRBV30	-	TRBJ1-1	CAWSPIYRANTEAFF
TRBV7-2	TRBD2	TRBJ2-1	CASSLVTSGKFEQFF
TRBV5-5	-	TRBJ2-1	CASTTGTSNEQFF
TRBV10-2	-	TRBJ1-5	CASTDLADQPQHF
TRBV11-3	-	TRBJ2-5	CASSLAQGYQETQYF
TRBV11-3	-	TRBJ2-6	CASSSPTGASSGANVLTF
TRBV11-2	-	TRBJ2-4	CASSWREENIQYF
TRBV6-6	-	TRBJ1-1	CASSRDTEAFF
TRBV5-6	-	TRBJ2-1	CASSRGFEQFF
TRBV4-1	TRBD2	TRBJ2-1	CASSQEFVAGGPGNEQFF
TRBV6-5	-	TRBJ2-1	CASSPVGGRYNEQFF
TRBV2	-	TRBJ2-7	CASSVRPLKQGWWAYEQYF
TRBV27	-	TRBJ2-5	CASSFVGSQTEQETQYF
TRBV19	-	TRBJ1-4	CASRSGGGGKLFF
TRBV7-2	TRBD2	TRBJ2-7	CASSKGTSRSYEQYF
TRBV12-5	-	TRBJ2-3	CASGLGVSSTDTQYF
TRBV10-3	TRBD1	TRBJ2-3	CAIRTGITDTQYF
TRBV19	-	TRBJ2-5	CASSLGRRGRETQYF
TRBV7-2	TRBD1	TRBJ1-4	CASSPQTGPNEKLFF
TRBV27	-	TRBJ2-1	CASSPWGPSNEQFF
TRBV10-3	TRBD2	TRBJ2-7	CAISESASGNWDF